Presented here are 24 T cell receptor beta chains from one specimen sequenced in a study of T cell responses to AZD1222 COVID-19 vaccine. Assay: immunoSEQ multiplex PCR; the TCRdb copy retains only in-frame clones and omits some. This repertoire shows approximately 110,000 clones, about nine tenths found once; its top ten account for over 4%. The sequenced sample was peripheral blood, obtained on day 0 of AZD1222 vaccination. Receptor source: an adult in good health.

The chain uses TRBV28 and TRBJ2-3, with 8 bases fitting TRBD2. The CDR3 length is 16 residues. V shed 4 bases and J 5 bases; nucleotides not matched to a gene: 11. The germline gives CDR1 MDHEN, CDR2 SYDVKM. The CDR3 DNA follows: TGTGCCAGCAGTTCCGTGACCGGGAGGGCCTTAGATACGCAGTATTTT. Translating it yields CASSSVTGRALDTQYF.

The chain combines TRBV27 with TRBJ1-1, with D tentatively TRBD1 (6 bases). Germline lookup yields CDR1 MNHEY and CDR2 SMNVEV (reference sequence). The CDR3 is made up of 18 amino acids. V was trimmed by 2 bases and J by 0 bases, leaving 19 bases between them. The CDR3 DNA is TGTGCCAGCAGTTTAATACAGGGAGAGGGTCCCATGAACACTGAAGCTTTCTTT. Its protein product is CASSLIQGEGPMNTEAFF.

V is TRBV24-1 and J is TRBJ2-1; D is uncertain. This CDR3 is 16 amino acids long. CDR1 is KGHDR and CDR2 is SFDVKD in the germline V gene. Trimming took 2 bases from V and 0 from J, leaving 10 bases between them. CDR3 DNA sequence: TGTGCCACCAGTGATTGGGCGGATGGCTCCTACAATGAGCAGTTCTTC. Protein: CATSDWADGSYNEQFF.

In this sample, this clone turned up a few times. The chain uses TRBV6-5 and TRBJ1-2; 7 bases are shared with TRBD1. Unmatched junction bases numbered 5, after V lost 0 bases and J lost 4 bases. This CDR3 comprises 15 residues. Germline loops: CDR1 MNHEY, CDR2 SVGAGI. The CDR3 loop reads CASSYSPRGTYGYTF. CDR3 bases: TGTGCCAGCAGTTACTCGCCCAGGGGGACCTATGGCTACACCTTC.

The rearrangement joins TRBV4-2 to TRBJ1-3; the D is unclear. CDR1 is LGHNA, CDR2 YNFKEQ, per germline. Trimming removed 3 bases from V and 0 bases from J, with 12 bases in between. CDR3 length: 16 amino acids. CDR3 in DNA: TGTGCCAGCAGCCAGGTAGGGCCATACTCTGGAAACACCATATATTTT. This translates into CASSQVGPYSGNTIYF.

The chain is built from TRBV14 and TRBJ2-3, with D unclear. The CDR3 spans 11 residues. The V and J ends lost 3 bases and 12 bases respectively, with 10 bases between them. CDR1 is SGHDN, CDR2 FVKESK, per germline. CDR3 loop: CASSQGWTQYF. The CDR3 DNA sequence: TGTGCCAGCAGCCAGGGATGGACCCAGTATTTT.

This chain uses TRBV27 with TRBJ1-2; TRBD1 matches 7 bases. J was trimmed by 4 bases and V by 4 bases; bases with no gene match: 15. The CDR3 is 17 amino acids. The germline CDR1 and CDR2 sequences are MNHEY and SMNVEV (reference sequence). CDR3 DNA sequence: TGTGCCAGCAGTTCGGCCCTGACAGGGTACCGGAGCTATGGCTACACCTTC. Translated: CASSSALTGYRSYGYTF.

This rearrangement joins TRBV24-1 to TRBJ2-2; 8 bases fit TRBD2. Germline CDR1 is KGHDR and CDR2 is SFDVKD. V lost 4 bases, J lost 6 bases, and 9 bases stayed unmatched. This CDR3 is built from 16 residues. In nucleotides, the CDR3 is TGTGCCACCAGTGAGGCCGGGACTAGGGGTCCCGGGGAGCTGTTTTTT. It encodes CATSEAGTRGPGELFF.

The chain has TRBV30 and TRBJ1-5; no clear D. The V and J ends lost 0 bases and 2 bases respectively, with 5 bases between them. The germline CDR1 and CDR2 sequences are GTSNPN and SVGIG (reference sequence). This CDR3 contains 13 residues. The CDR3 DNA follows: TGTGCCTGGAGTGTTTCGGGCAATCAGCCCCAGCATTTT. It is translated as CAWSVSGNQPQHF.

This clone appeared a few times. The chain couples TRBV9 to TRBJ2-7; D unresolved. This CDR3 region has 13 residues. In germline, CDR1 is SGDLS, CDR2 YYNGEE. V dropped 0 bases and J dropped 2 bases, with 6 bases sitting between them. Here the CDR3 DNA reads TGTGCCAGCAGCGTAGGCGTGGCCTACGAGCAGTACTTC. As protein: CASSVGVAYEQYF.

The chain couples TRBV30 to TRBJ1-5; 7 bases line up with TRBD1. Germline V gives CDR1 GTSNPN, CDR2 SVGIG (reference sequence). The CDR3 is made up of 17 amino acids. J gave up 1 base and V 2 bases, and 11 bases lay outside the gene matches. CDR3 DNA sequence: TGTGCCTGGAGTTTTGGCAGGGGGGGGATAAGCAATCAGCCCCAGCATTTT. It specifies CAWSFGRGGISNQPQHF.

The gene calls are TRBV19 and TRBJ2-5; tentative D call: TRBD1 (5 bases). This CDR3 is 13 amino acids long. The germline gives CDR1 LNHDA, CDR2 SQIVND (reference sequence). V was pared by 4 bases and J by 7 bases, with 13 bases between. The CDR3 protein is CASSTDRSGTQYF. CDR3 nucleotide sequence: TGTGCCAGTAGTACCGACAGATCCGGGACCCAGTACTTC.

The CDR3 DNA reads as TGTGCCAGTAGTACAGGGGGCCAATCCTACGAGCAGTACTTC. Its protein product is CASSTGGQSYEQYF. The gene calls are TRBV19 and TRBJ2-7; 8 bases are shared with TRBD1. With V trimmed by 4 bases and J by 1 base, 3 bases remained unmatched. Germline CDR1 is LNHDA and CDR2 is SQIVND (reference sequence). This CDR3 has 14 residues.

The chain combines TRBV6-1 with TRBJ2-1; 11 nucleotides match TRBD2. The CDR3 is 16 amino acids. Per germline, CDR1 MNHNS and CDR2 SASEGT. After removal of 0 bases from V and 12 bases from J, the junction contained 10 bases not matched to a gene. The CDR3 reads CASSEALGSSGGSQFF. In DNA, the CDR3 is TGTGCCAGCAGTGAAGCGCTAGGGTCTAGCGGGGGGTCGCAGTTCTTC.

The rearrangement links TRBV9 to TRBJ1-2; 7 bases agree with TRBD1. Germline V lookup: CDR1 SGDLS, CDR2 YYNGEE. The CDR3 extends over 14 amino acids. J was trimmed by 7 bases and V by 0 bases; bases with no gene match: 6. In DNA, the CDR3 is TGTGCCAGCAGCGTAGGGGACAGTGATCCTGGCTACACCTTC. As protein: CASSVGDSDPGYTF.

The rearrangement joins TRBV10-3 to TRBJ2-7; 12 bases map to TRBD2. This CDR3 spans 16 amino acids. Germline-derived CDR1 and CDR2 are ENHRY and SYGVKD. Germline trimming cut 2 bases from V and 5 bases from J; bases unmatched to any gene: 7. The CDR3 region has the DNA TGTGCCATCAGTGAGCCCCAGACTAGCGGGAGACACGAGCAGTACTTC. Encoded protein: CAISEPQTSGRHEQYF.

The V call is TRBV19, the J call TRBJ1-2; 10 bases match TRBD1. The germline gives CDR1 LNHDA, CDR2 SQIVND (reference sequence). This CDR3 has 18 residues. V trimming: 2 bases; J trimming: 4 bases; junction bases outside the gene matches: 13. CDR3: CASSITRRDRGGSYGYTF. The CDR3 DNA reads TGTGCCAGTAGTATAACACGACGGGACAGGGGTGGAAGCTATGGCTACACCTTC.

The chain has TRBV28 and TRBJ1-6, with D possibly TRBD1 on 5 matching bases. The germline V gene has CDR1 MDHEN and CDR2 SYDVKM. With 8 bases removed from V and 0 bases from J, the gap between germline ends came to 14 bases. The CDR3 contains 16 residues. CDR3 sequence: CASLPQGGSYNSPLHF. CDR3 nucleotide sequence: TGTGCCAGCCTTCCTCAGGGTGGCTCCTATAATTCACCCCTCCACTTT.

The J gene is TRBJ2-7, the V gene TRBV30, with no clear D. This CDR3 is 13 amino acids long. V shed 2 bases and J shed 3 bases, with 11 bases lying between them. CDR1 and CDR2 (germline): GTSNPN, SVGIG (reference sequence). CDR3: CAWSLPGYYEQYF. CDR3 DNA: TGTGCCTGGAGTCTCCCTGGATACTACGAGCAGTACTTC. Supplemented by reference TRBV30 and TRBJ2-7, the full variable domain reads SQTIHQWPATLVQPVGSPLSLECTVEGTSNPNLYWYRQAAGRGLQLLFYSVGIGQISSEVPQNLSASRPQDRQFILSSKKLLLSDSGFYLCAWSLPGYYEQYFGPGTRLTVT.

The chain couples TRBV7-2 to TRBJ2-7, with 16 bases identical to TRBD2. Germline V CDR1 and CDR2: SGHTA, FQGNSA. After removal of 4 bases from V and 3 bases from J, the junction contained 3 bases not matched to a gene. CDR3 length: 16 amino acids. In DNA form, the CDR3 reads TGTGCCAGCAGCTCAGGGACTAGCGGGAGGGTCTACGAGCAGTACTTC. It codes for CASSSGTSGRVYEQYF.

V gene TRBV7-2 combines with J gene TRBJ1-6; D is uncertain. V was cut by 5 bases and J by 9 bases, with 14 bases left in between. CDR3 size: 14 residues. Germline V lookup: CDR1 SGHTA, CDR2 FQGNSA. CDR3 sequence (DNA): TGTGCCAGCAGCAACAGAGACGGGGTTTCACCCCTCCACTTT. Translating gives CASSNRDGVSPLHF.

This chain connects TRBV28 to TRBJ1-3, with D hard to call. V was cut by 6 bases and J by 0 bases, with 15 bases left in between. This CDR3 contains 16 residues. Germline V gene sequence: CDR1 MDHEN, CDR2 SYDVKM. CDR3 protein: CASSSETSYSGNTIYF. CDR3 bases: TGTGCCAGCAGCTCCGAGACATCCTACTCTGGAAACACCATATATTTT.

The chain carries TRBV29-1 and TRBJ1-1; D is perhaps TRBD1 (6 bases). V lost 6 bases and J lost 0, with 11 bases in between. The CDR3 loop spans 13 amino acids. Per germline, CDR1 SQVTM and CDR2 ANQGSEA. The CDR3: CSVTGHLNTEAFF. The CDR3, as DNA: TGCAGCGTGACGGGACACCTGAACACTGAAGCTTTCTTT.

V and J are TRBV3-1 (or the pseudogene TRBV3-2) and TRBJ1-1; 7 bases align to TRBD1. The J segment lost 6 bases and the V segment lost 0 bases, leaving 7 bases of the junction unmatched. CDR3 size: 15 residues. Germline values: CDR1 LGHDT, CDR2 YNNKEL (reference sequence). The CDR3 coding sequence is TGTGCCAGCAGCCAAGAACACAGGGGTCGGCCTGAAGCTTTCTTT. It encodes CASSQEHRGRPEAFF.